This T cell receptor beta chain was found in a study of cytomegalovirus exposure and HLA in healthy donors (TCRdb year 2017). For the wider study: An earlier analysis of several hundred of the donors reported more than 250 Gb of sequence data and approximately 110 million unique TCR beta sequences from about 180 million T cells. Approximately 300 gigabases of sequencing data and 75 million to 85 million unique TCR sequences made up an early release that covered approximately 620 HLA-typed donors. Of the 398 genotyped donors, over 80% were placed in the genetic ancestry cluster associated with self-reported Caucasian donors. The aim of the study was to test whether cataloging public T cell receptors could identify signatures of past pathogen exposure. The study used immunosequencing to profile the T cell repertoires of several hundred subjects and linked those repertoires to cytomegalovirus serostatus. A separate validation cohort of roughly 120 different subjects was used in addition to the approximately 670-subject first cohort. To predict cytomegalovirus infection status, the study brought together high-throughput TCR immunosequencing, statistical association of individual TCRs with disease status, and machine learning. A later analysis re-examined previously published TCR beta repertoires from 610 or so donors and added high-resolution HLA genotyping to investigate patterns of TCR occurrence. In the later analysis, no new phenotypic data were used to find candidate immune exposures; instead, reliance was placed on TCR beta sequences and their occurrence across donors. In an earlier analysis of 587 of the donors, high-throughput TCR beta sequencing was used to judge whether each TCR beta V gene segment behaved as functional or pseudogenic. Donor age, sex, ethnicity and CMV serostatus were compiled together with the repertoire data. A later genetic analysis took genome-wide SNP genotypes for about three fifths of the 666 donors and used that subset as a discovery cohort. Every repertoire in the discovery cohort had been generated on one and the same sequencing platform. HLA typing included class I and class II loci at four-digit resolution. Typing coverage varied by locus: roughly 629-630 donors for A, B, C, DRB1 and DQB1; about 520 for DQA1; over 600 for DPA1; approximately 470 for DPB1. Because of strong linkage in the cohort, roughly five DR-DQ haplotypes were treated as single units for association and clustering. Across some 400 genotyped donors of the cohort, an average of roughly 250,000 unique TCR beta nucleotide sequences per donor were sequenced, and roughly 20% of those sequences were non-productive.

The cohort comprised around 690 healthy bone marrow donors. All cohort members were sampled while nominally healthy, although unrecorded immune exposures were likely present. The donor was CMV seropositive and was included in the group of approximately 310 seropositive cohort members. A peripheral blood sample was provided by each donor, and peripheral blood mononuclear cells were used for TCR beta sequencing. The Qiagen DNeasy Blood Extraction Kit was used to extract genomic DNA from the blood cell samples. To prepare the library, the immunoSEQ multiplex PCR assay was applied. For the multiplex PCR, a mixture combining 60 forward primers for TCR Vbeta segments and 13 reverse primers for TCR Jbeta segments was used. The CDR3 region of rearranged TCR beta genes was amplified from genomic DNA with a multiplex PCR assay. The amplified TCR beta libraries were sequenced on the Illumina HiSeq System as 87-base-pair reads. Processing in the source paper ran as follows. A later analysis tallied 75 million to 85 million unique TCR beta chains across the approximately 670 repertoires, and approximately 12 million of those chains were shared by two or more donors. To remove PCR and sequencing errors, raw reads were error-corrected and collapsed into unique sequences using a nearest-neighbor algorithm that merged closely related sequences. CDR3 sequences were aligned to IMGT reference sequences to assign V, D and J gene segments. Each retained sequence needed at least a six-nucleotide match to both a V gene segment and a J gene segment. A rearrangement was called productive if the CDR3 had no stop codons and remained in frame with V and J, and every other rearrangement was called non-productive. CDR3 was defined by IMGT convention, running from the second conserved V-encoded cysteine to the conserved J-encoded phenylalanine. The earlier analysis of about 590 of the donors excluded sequences that lacked an unambiguous match to a single V gene segment. An earlier analysis of 587 of the donors classified V segments as functional when productive rearrangements were above 56.7% and as segregating when the standard deviation between donors was above 5%. A statistical classification framework was built for diagnosing cytomegalovirus status from the catalog of TCR beta chain sequences. In a later analysis, V and J genes were assigned by comparing TCR nucleotide sequences against IMGT/GENE-DB human TR gene sequences. In a later analysis, CDR3 sequences and most-parsimonious VDJ recombination scenarios were assigned using the TCRdist pipeline. In a later analysis, every TCR beta chain was defined by the combination of its CDR3 amino acid sequence and its V-gene family, and reads without a unique V-gene family were dropped. A later analysis removed 592 highly shared, low-generation-probability nucleotide sequences to deal with suspected cross-contamination and a sequencing artifact. In a later analysis, a clonal expansion index was calculated for each public chain from normalized within-repertoire ranks of inferred template counts. In a later analysis, generation probabilities were computed using a VDJ recombination model fitted to out-of-frame rearrangements, and the results were checked against IGoR. In a later analysis, hypergeometric tests were used to score TCR-TCR, TCR-HLA and TCR-CMV co-occurrence, with a repertoire-size bias correction applied to TCR pairs. False discovery rates were estimated in a later analysis by permuting HLA or CMV assignments 20 times. In a later analysis, co-occurring TCRs were grouped using DBSCAN, and TCRdist sequence similarity was added for clustering within HLA-allele-positive subsets. For co-occurrence clustering, repertoires with fewer than 30,000 or more than 120,000 public chains were excluded, along with five or six repertoires with anomalous nucleotide sharing. The table comes from immuneACCESS by way of TCRdb, which keeps in-frame sequences with V and J called. Part of the clones is missing from these tables; in studies checked, under half for an unresolved V gene and the rest for unknown reasons. V, J and clone size are those of that table, while D and trimming were read from the DNA. Recorded for this sample are approximately 180,000 clones; roughly 79% of them occurred a single time. Of the sample, 4% to 5% falls within the top ten clones.

The paper's findings and limits, for the study overall: In a later analysis, most CMV-associated TCR beta chains were found to appear HLA-restricted, with HLA associations seemingly driven largely by CMV exposure. An association between a missense DCLRE1C variant and V-gene and J-gene trimming of TCR beta chains was found in a later genetic analysis and replicated in an independent cohort. The presence/absence analyses assumed that sequencing depth was roughly uniform across donors, and that assumption may not be true. The sequencing pipeline was judged likely to have produced a cluster of highly shared sequence variants as a technical artifact. The classifier was reported to diagnose cytomegalovirus status with high specificity and sensitivity in both the original cohort and the validation cohort. In a later analysis, the rate of TCR association differed among HLA loci, with DRB1 alleles having the most associated TCRs and HLA-C alleles having the fewest. A further reported finding was that TCR beta sequences accurately predicted the HLA-A and HLA-B alleles for most subjects in the first cohort. Several of the top co-occurrence clusters appeared to be linked to parvovirus B19, influenza, CMV and Epstein-Barr virus, according to a later analysis. Most TCR sequences were seen in very few donors, while some public TCRs were found in many individuals. Linkage disequilibrium might explain the correlated functional status among segregating V segments, but an unknown experimental factor could not be excluded. The authors suggested that the approach could potentially be extended to other disease states and immunological phenotypes. The study listed 150 to 200 TCR beta chains as associated with cytomegalovirus. This cohort had only TCR beta chains sequenced, and the lack of alpha or paired-chain data limited which features could be detected. A later analysis associated 15,000 to 20,000 TCR beta sequences with specific HLA alleles at a false discovery rate of 0.05. A few of the identified cytomegalovirus-associated TCR beta chains were confirmed in vitro to be specific for cytomegalovirus antigens. Because HLA typing was missing for some donors at each locus, association tests included only the typed subset. In a later analysis, HLA-associated TCR beta chains showed more clonal expansion and lower generation probabilities than non-associated chains that were equally common. According to a later genetic analysis, donors in an Asian-associated ancestry cluster had fewer N-insertions in productive TCRs than the approximately 670-donor mean. In an earlier analysis of around 500 of the donors, most TCR beta V segments appeared in productive rearrangements about 90% or about 30% of the time, broadly matching IMGT annotations. The 87-base-pair reads could not distinguish some IMGT-functional V segments, including TRBV6-2 and TRBV6-3, so those segments were excluded. Strong co-occurrence of HLA alleles, especially DR and DQ, made assigning TCR associations to individual alleles difficult. Because counts were too low, 15 to 20 rarely observed V segments, including chromosome 9 orphons, were left out of the earlier analysis of approximately 500 of the donors. Immune exposure information for the cohort was limited to CMV serostatus.

From the germline V gene, CDR1 is MNHEY and CDR2 is SVGAGI. The junction shows trimming of 10 bases on V and 5 bases on J, plus 17 bases between the germline ends. Inclusive of the bounding cysteine and phenylalanine, the CDR3 is 14 residues long. Left in the record is the CDR3 DNA by itself, 42 bases read in frame from the first base. A note on this clone: It has no known antigen specificity. Base qualities are not recorded, but no much larger clone differs from it by a single base.

The receptor was derived from a young woman in good health and CMV-seropositive. Here the chain combines TRBV6-5 and TRBJ2-2, and TRBD1 may be the D gene, going by 5 matching bases. Sample: PBMCs. The DNA sequence follows: TGTGCCACCCAGTCAGGGCGGTGGACCGGGGAGCTGTTTTTT. Translated, it gives CATQSGRWTGELFF.